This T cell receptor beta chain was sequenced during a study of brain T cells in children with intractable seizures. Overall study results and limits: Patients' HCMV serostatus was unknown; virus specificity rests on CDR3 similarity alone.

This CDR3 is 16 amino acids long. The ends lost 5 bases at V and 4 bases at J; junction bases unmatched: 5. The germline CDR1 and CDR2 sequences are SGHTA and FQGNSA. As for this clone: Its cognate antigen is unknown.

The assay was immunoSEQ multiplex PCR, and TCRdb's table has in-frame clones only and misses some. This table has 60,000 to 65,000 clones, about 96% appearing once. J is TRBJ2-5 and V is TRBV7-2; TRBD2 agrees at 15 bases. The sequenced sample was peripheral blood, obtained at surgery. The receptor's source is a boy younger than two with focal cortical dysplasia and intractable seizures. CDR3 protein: CASSVGLAGGLETQYF. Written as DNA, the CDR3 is TGTGCCAGCAGCGTTGGACTAGCGGGAGGGCTAGAGACCCAGTACTTC.